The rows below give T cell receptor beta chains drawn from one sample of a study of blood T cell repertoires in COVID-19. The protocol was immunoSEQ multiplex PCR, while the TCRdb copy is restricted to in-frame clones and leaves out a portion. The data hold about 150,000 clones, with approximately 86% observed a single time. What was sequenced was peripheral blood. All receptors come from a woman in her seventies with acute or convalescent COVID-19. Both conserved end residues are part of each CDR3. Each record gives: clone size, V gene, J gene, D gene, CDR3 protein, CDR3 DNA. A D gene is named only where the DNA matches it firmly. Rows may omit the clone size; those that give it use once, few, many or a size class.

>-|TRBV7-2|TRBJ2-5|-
CASSRSGLSETQYF
TGTGCCAGCAGCCGGAGTGGCCTCAGTGAGACCCAGTACTTC
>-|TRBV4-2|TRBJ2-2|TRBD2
CASSQISGGLNTGELFF
TGTGCCAGCAGCCAAATCAGCGGGGGCCTGAACACCGGGGAGCTGTTTTTT
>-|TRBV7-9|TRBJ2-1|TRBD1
CASSLPGQGAGNEQFF
TGTGCCAGCAGCTTGCCGGGACAGGGGGCCGGGAATGAGCAGTTCTTC
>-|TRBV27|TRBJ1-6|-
CASSLWPRGSSPLHF
TGTGCCAGCAGTTTATGGCCGCGGGGGAGCTCACCCCTCCACTTT
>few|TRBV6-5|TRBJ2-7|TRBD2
CASMIGRVWDYEQYF
TGTGCCAGCATGATTGGGAGGGTGTGGGATTACGAGCAGTACTTC
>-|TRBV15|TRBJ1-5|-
CATSSRDTWSHQPQHF
TGTGCCACCAGCTCCCGGGACACCTGGTCTCATCAGCCCCAGCATTTT
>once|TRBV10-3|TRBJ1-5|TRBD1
CASQDRADSNQPQHF
TGTGCCAGCCAGGACAGGGCCGATAGCAATCAGCCCCAGCATTTT
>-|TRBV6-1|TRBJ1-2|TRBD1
CASSEALGTGLGYTF
TGTGCCAGCAGTGAAGCGCTAGGGACAGGGCTTGGCTACACCTTC
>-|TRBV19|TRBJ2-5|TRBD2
CASSISGGTSGRETQYF
TGTGCCAGTAGTATAAGTGGGGGAACTAGCGGGCGGGAGACCCAGTACTTC
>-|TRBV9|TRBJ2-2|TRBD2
CASGGANTGELFF
TGTGCCTCTGGGGGGGCGAACACCGGGGAGCTGTTTTTT
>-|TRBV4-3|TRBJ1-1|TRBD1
CASSQEEGARSTEAFF
TGCGCCAGCAGCCAAGAAGAGGGGGCGCGGAGCACTGAAGCTTTCTTT
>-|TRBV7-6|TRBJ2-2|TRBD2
CASSANSGVGELFF
TGTGCCAGCAGCGCGAATAGCGGGGTGGGGGAGCTGTTTTTT
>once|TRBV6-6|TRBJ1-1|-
CASRILGENTEAFF
TGTGCCAGCAGGATCCTAGGGGAGAACACTGAAGCTTTCTTT
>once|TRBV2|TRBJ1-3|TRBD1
CASSEKPGTGSGNTIYF
TGTGCCAGCAGTGAAAAACCCGGGACAGGGAGTGGAAACACCATATATTTT
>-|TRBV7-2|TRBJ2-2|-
CASSLVGGRRTGELFF
TGTGCCAGCAGCTTAGTGGGCGGGCGCAGGACCGGGGAGCTGTTTTTT
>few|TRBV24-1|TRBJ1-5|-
CATSDPRTGNQPQHF
TGTGCCACCAGTGACCCGCGCACGGGCAATCAGCCCCAGCATTTT
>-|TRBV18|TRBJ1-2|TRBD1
CASSPDRGDYGYTF
TGTGCCAGCTCACCTGACAGGGGTGACTATGGCTACACCTTC
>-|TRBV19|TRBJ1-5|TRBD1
CASTGGGGGYSNQPQHF
TGTGCCAGTACCGGAGGAGGGGGCGGCTATAGCAATCAGCCCCAGCATTTT
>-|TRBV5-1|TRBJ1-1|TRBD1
CASSSAPNRGNTEAFF
TGCGCCAGCAGCTCGGCCCCTAACAGGGGGAACACTGAAGCTTTCTTT
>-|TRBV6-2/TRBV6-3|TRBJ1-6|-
CASSYRAMSPLHF
TGTGCCAGCAGTTACCGAGCTATGTCACCCCTCCACTTT
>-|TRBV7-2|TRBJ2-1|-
CASSLRGGGAEEQFF
TGTGCCAGCAGCCTCCGGGGTGGGGGGGCCGAAGAGCAGTTCTTC
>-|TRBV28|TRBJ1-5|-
CASSLYQGDQPQHF
TGTGCCAGCAGTTTATATCAGGGTGATCAGCCCCAGCATTTT
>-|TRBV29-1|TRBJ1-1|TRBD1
CSVRQGTTEAFF
TGCAGCGTTCGACAGGGGACCACTGAAGCTTTCTTT
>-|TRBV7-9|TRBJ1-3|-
CASQTGSSGNTIYF
TGTGCCAGCCAGACGGGGAGCTCTGGAAACACCATATATTTT
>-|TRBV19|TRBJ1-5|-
CASSPRGFNQPQHF
TGTGCCAGTAGTCCCCGGGGGTTCAATCAGCCCCAGCATTTT
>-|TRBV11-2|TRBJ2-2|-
CASSPSFAGELFF
TGTGCCAGCAGCCCGTCTTTCGCCGGGGAGCTGTTTTTT
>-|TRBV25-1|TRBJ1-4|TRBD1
CASSPDRASTNEKLFF
TGTGCCAGCAGTCCCGACAGGGCCTCAACTAATGAAAAACTGTTTTTT
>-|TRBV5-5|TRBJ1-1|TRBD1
CASSGPGTVNTEAFF
TGTGCCAGCAGCGGACCTGGGACAGTGAACACTGAAGCTTTCTTT
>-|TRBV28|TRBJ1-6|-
CASSDAGQYHSPLHF
TGTGCCAGCAGTGACGCCGGACAGTACCATTCACCCCTCCACTTT